This T cell receptor (beta chain) was sequenced in a study of T cells after yellow fever vaccination. CDR1 is LGHNA, CDR2 YSLEER, per germline. The CDR3 loop spans 18 amino acids. Trimming took 4 bases from V and 0 from J; bases not matched to a gene: 11. Only a few counts were recorded for this clonotype. Its antigen is unknown. A universal primer site and UMIs were added as TCR cDNA was made by 5'RACE template switching. TCRdb independently ran MiXCR on the 5' RACE reads; one entry per CDR3 protein. The sample yields 100,000 to 150,000 distinct CDR3 sequences, almost 9% seen once. Whole-study results and caveats: Clones from primary vaccination mostly reappeared after the booster (over 95% CD4, around 90% CD8). Relatively few clonotypes were ones that appeared in both CD4 and CD8 compartments. Secondary responses were weaker yet peaked faster, day 5 versus 15.

This sequence originates from a man aged 18 to 35 who received the YFV17D yellow fever vaccine. V usage is TRBV4-3 and J usage is TRBJ2-2, with TRBD1 identical over 7 bases. The sequencing used CD8+ T cells sorted from PBMCs, collected on the day of the yellow fever booster vaccination. Written as DNA, the CDR3 is TGCGCCAGCAGCCTTTCCGGGACAGTCATCGCGAACACCGGGGAGCTGTTTTTT. Translated: CASSLSGTVIANTGELFF.